A selection of T cell receptor beta chains follows, all from one sample in a study of T cell repertoires in cytomegalovirus infection. Their target antigens are unknown. TCRdb ran MiXCR on the reads and lists one entry per CDR3 protein. The sample contains 640,000 or so distinct CDR3 sequences, around 35% of which appear only once. The source material was cultured PBMCs, sampled from culture after CMV antigen stimulation. These receptors originate from a human donor in good health (CMV status not recorded). Some clones in this sample may be carry-over from other donors' samples. Both conserved end residues are part of each CDR3. The order of the fields is CDR3 protein, CDR3 DNA, D gene, J gene, CDR3 length, clone size, V gene. A D gene is named only where the DNA matches it firmly. Clone sizes are given selectively: once, few, many, or a class where the clone is expanded.

CDR3aa: CSASGQGIIGELFF; CDR3nt: TGCAGTGCTAGTGGGCAGGGAATAATCGGGGAGCTGTTTTTT; d_gene: .; j_gene: TRBJ2-2; len: 14; abundance: .; v_gene: TRBV20-1
CDR3aa: CSASRQAGPFYTF; CDR3nt: TGCAGTGCTAGTCGGCAGGCCGGCCCCTTCTACACCTTC; d_gene: .; j_gene: TRBJ1-2; len: 13; abundance: .; v_gene: TRBV20-1
CDR3aa: CASSRDGGAEGYNEQFF; CDR3nt: TGTGCCAGCAGCAGGGATGGGGGGGCCGAGGGCTACAATGAGCAGTTCTTC; d_gene: .; j_gene: TRBJ2-1; len: 17; abundance: many; v_gene: TRBV7-2
CDR3aa: CASSQFRGMGNTIYF; CDR3nt: TGCGCCAGCAGCCAATTTAGGGGGATGGGAAACACCATATATTTT; d_gene: .; j_gene: TRBJ1-3; len: 15; abundance: .; v_gene: TRBV4-1
CDR3aa: CATGTVKNNEQFF; CDR3nt: TGTGCCACAGGGACAGTAAAAAACAATGAGCAGTTCTTC; d_gene: TRBD1; j_gene: TRBJ2-1; len: 13; abundance: .; v_gene: TRBV11-1
CDR3aa: CASSRDPQETQYF; CDR3nt: TGTGCCAGCAGCCGGGATCCCCAAGAGACCCAGTACTTC; d_gene: .; j_gene: TRBJ2-5; len: 13; abundance: many; v_gene: TRBV7-2
CDR3aa: CASTHPGGFNQETQYF; CDR3nt: TGTGCCAGCACGCACCCCGGCGGGTTCAACCAAGAGACCCAGTACTTC; d_gene: .; j_gene: TRBJ2-5; len: 16; abundance: many; v_gene: TRBV7-9
CDR3aa: CASSLYTGSQETQYF; CDR3nt: TGTGCCAGCAGCTTATATACAGGTTCACAAGAGACCCAGTACTTC; d_gene: .; j_gene: TRBJ2-5; len: 15; abundance: many; v_gene: TRBV7-8
CDR3aa: CSAQGLARSYNEQFF; CDR3nt: TGCAGTGCTCAGGGACTAGCGCGTTCCTACAATGAGCAGTTCTTC; d_gene: TRBD2; j_gene: TRBJ2-1; len: 15; abundance: .; v_gene: TRBV20-1
CDR3aa: CASSEAPTQGEAFF; CDR3nt: TGTGCCAGCAGTGAAGCGCCCACACAGGGAGAGGCTTTCTTT; d_gene: .; j_gene: TRBJ1-1; len: 14; abundance: few; v_gene: TRBV6-1
CDR3aa: CASSLNWGQETQYF; CDR3nt: TGTGCCAGCAGCTTAAATTGGGGCCAAGAGACCCAGTACTTC; d_gene: .; j_gene: TRBJ2-5; len: 14; abundance: few; v_gene: TRBV7-2
CDR3aa: CASSLQGVYGYTF; CDR3nt: TGTGCCAGCAGTTTACAGGGGGTATATGGCTACACCTTC; d_gene: TRBD1; j_gene: TRBJ1-2; len: 13; abundance: few; v_gene: TRBV12-3/TRBV12-4
CDR3aa: CASSSPPDRAETQYF; CDR3nt: TGTGCCAGCAGTTCCCCCCCCGACAGGGCTGAGACCCAGTACTTC; d_gene: TRBD1; j_gene: TRBJ2-5; len: 15; abundance: .; v_gene: TRBV25-1
CDR3aa: CASSFRRAYEQYF; CDR3nt: TGTGCCAGCAGTTTCCGGAGGGCGTACGAGCAGTACTTC; d_gene: .; j_gene: TRBJ2-7; len: 13; abundance: few; v_gene: TRBV27
CDR3aa: CATSREAGRFTEAFF; CDR3nt: TGTGCCACCAGCAGGGAAGCGGGGAGATTCACTGAAGCTTTCTTT; d_gene: .; j_gene: TRBJ1-1; len: 15; abundance: .; v_gene: TRBV15
CDR3aa: CASRRGLMDNEQFF; CDR3nt: TGTGCCTCGAGGAGGGGTTTAATGGACAATGAGCAGTTCTTC; d_gene: .; j_gene: TRBJ2-1; len: 14; abundance: few; v_gene: TRBV19
CDR3aa: CASSSGQGRNSPLHF; CDR3nt: TGTGCCAGCAGCTCGGGACAGGGACGGAATTCACCCCTCCACTTT; d_gene: TRBD1; j_gene: TRBJ1-6; len: 15; abundance: .; v_gene: TRBV7-9
CDR3aa: CASSQDLAGRASDNEQFF; CDR3nt: TGCGCCAGCAGCCAAGATTTGGCAGGCCGTGCAAGTGACAATGAGCAGTTCTTC; d_gene: .; j_gene: TRBJ2-1; len: 18; abundance: .; v_gene: TRBV4-1
CDR3aa: CASSQAPRGEQYF; CDR3nt: TGCGCCAGCAGCCAAGCCCCGCGCGGCGAGCAGTACTTC; d_gene: .; j_gene: TRBJ2-7; len: 13; abundance: .; v_gene: TRBV4-1
CDR3aa: CSADLGPAGQETQYF; CDR3nt: TGCAGTGCTGATTTAGGGCCCGCCGGGCAAGAGACCCAGTACTTC; d_gene: .; j_gene: TRBJ2-5; len: 15; abundance: .; v_gene: TRBV20-1
CDR3aa: CASSEVEANGGDTQYF; CDR3nt: TGTGCCAGCAGCGAGGTGGAGGCGAACGGAGGGGATACGCAGTATTTT; d_gene: .; j_gene: TRBJ2-3; len: 16; abundance: .; v_gene: TRBV3-1
CDR3aa: CASSISFGNTEAFF; CDR3nt: TGTGCCAGTAGCATATCGTTCGGGAACACTGAAGCTTTCTTT; d_gene: .; j_gene: TRBJ1-1; len: 14; abundance: .; v_gene: TRBV19
CDR3aa: CASSVYRESYEQYF; CDR3nt: TGTGCCAGCAGTGTATACAGGGAATCCTACGAGCAGTACTTC; d_gene: .; j_gene: TRBJ2-7; len: 14; abundance: .; v_gene: TRBV2
CDR3aa: CASRLQGGYTEAFF; CDR3nt: TGTGCCAGCAGATTACAGGGTGGATACACTGAAGCTTTCTTT; d_gene: .; j_gene: TRBJ1-1; len: 14; abundance: .; v_gene: TRBV2
CDR3aa: CASSLNRGPPPQHF; CDR3nt: TGTGCCAGCAGCTTAAACAGGGGGCCCCCGCCCCAGCATTTT; d_gene: TRBD1; j_gene: TRBJ1-5; len: 14; abundance: .; v_gene: TRBV7-8
CDR3aa: CASSAGGGNEKLFF; CDR3nt: TGTGCCAGCAGTGCAGGGGGGGGTAATGAAAAACTGTTTTTT; d_gene: TRBD1; j_gene: TRBJ1-4; len: 14; abundance: .; v_gene: TRBV6-1
CDR3aa: CASSQASGRATDTQYF; CDR3nt: TGCGCCAGCAGCCAAGCAAGCGGGAGGGCCACAGATACGCAGTATTTT; d_gene: TRBD2; j_gene: TRBJ2-3; len: 16; abundance: few; v_gene: TRBV4-3
CDR3aa: CASSLDEAYEQYF; CDR3nt: TGTGCCAGCAGCTTAGATGAAGCCTACGAGCAGTACTTC; d_gene: .; j_gene: TRBJ2-7; len: 13; abundance: .; v_gene: TRBV7-8
CDR3aa: CASKGNDYGYTF; CDR3nt: TGTGCCAGCAAGGGGAATGACTATGGCTACACCTTC; d_gene: .; j_gene: TRBJ1-2; len: 12; abundance: few; v_gene: TRBV2
CDR3aa: CASSEQGAGTEAFF; CDR3nt: TGTGCCAGCAGCGAACAGGGGGCTGGCACTGAAGCTTTCTTT; d_gene: TRBD1; j_gene: TRBJ1-1; len: 14; abundance: .; v_gene: TRBV5-4
CDR3aa: CASSSAGATDTQYF; CDR3nt: TGTGCCAGCAGTTCGGCGGGAGCCACAGATACGCAGTATTTT; d_gene: TRBD2; j_gene: TRBJ2-3; len: 14; abundance: .; v_gene: TRBV28
CDR3aa: CASRKAGSGEQYF; CDR3nt: TGTGCCAGCAGAAAAGCGGGATCGGGCGAGCAGTACTTC; d_gene: TRBD2; j_gene: TRBJ2-7; len: 13; abundance: .; v_gene: TRBV7-9
CDR3aa: CASSYPGQGAHEQYF; CDR3nt: TGTGCCAGCAGTTATCCGGGACAGGGGGCCCACGAGCAGTACTTC; d_gene: TRBD1; j_gene: TRBJ2-7; len: 15; abundance: few; v_gene: TRBV6-1
CDR3aa: CASSERGQGYTF; CDR3nt: TGTGCCAGCAGTGAAAGGGGCCAGGGCTACACCTTC; d_gene: .; j_gene: TRBJ1-2; len: 12; abundance: few; v_gene: TRBV6-1
CDR3aa: CAISELRQSTDTQYF; CDR3nt: TGTGCCATCAGTGAATTGAGACAGAGCACAGATACGCAGTATTTT; d_gene: .; j_gene: TRBJ2-3; len: 15; abundance: .; v_gene: TRBV10-3
CDR3aa: CASSSAGNEQFF; CDR3nt: TGTGCCAGCAGTTCTGCGGGAAATGAGCAGTTCTTC; d_gene: .; j_gene: TRBJ2-1; len: 12; abundance: .; v_gene: TRBV6-6
CDR3aa: CASRLSFVTGGLDTQYF; CDR3nt: TGTGCCAGCCGGCTTTCGTTCGTCACAGGCGGACTTGATACGCAGTATTTT; d_gene: .; j_gene: TRBJ2-3; len: 17; abundance: many; v_gene: TRBV7-2
CDR3aa: CASSRDAFSGNTIYF; CDR3nt: TGTGCCAGCAGCCGGGACGCATTCTCTGGAAACACCATATATTTT; d_gene: .; j_gene: TRBJ1-3; len: 15; abundance: .; v_gene: TRBV7-2
CDR3aa: CASSLGVQGGGETQYF; CDR3nt: TGTGCCAGCAGCTTGGGTGTGCAGGGAGGAGGCGAGACCCAGTACTTC; d_gene: .; j_gene: TRBJ2-5; len: 16; abundance: many; v_gene: TRBV7-6
CDR3aa: CASSSPWGGTEAFF; CDR3nt: TGTGCCAGCAGTTCACCCTGGGGGGGCACTGAAGCTTTCTTT; d_gene: .; j_gene: TRBJ1-1; len: 14; abundance: .; v_gene: TRBV27
CDR3aa: CASSLALAPTYEQYF; CDR3nt: TGTGCCAGCAGCTTAGCACTAGCGCCCACCTACGAGCAGTACTTC; d_gene: TRBD2; j_gene: TRBJ2-7; len: 15; abundance: many; v_gene: TRBV7-2
CDR3aa: CAISDSRADATNEKLFF; CDR3nt: TGTGCCATCAGTGACTCTCGGGCTGATGCAACTAATGAAAAACTGTTTTTT; d_gene: .; j_gene: TRBJ1-4; len: 17; abundance: .; v_gene: TRBV10-3